The 14 T cell receptor beta chains given below trace back to one sample, sequenced in a study of blood T cells in healthy people across ages. Using a J-beta primer mix together with a sample-barcoded 5' primer, a second PCR was run for about 7 to 12 cycles. TCRdb reprocessed the 5' RACE reads with MiXCR, giving one entry per CDR3 protein. The repertoire includes around 900,000 distinct CDR3 sequences, roughly 51% of them detected once, and about 22% sits in the top ten. The sample was blood. These receptor sequences come from an older woman in good health.

V usage is TRBV29-1 and J usage is TRBJ1-2, with D perhaps matching TRBD1 (5 bases). CDR1 is SQVTM and CDR2 is ANQGSEA in the germline V gene. V lost 0 bases to trimming and J lost 8 bases, with 10 bases between them. This CDR3 is built from 12 residues. The CDR3 DNA is TGCAGCGTTGAAGACTCGCGGGACGGCTACACCTTC. Encoded protein: CSVEDSRDGYTF.

This rearrangement joins TRBV20-1 to TRBJ2-6; D may be TRBD1 (6 bases). Germline assignment: CDR1 DFQATT and CDR2 SNEGSKA (reference sequence). This CDR3 has 17 residues. V was pared by 5 bases and J by 6 bases, with 23 bases between. CDR3 region: CSAPGLGALFEANVLTF. The DNA of the CDR3 is TGCAGTGCTCCCGGCCTGGGGGCCCTTTTTGAGGCCAACGTCCTGACTTTC.

This clonotype occurred a few times. The rearrangement uses TRBV12-3 or TRBV12-4 and TRBJ2-1; possible D gene TRBD2, 5 bases. The CDR3 is 12 residues long. Between the trimmed V and J ends, which lost 1 base and 8 bases, there was a span of 6 bases. The CDR3, as DNA: TGTGCCAGCAGTTTAGTGAGGGATGAGCAGTTCTTC. This encodes CASSLVRDEQFF.

The CDR3 DNA sequence: TGTGCCAGCAGTTTAGGAGGTCAGGGGTACTTC. Residues: CASSLGGQGYF. The chain combines TRBV12-3 or TRBV12-4 with TRBJ2-5; TRBD1 is a possible D gene (5 bases). Trimming took off 1 base at V and 13 bases at J, with 10 bases between the two ends. The CDR3 runs 11 residues.

The rearrangement links TRBV6-1 to TRBJ2-1; D call uncertain. The V and J ends lost 7 bases and 5 bases respectively, with 12 bases between them. The CDR3 has 13 amino acids. Germline loops: CDR1 MNHNS, CDR2 SASEGT. The DNA of the CDR3 is TGTGCCAGCACTCGCTTAGTCGACAATGAGCAGTTCTTC. Its translation: CASTRLVDNEQFF.

This clonotype was counted only a few times. This chain joins TRBV12-3 or TRBV12-4 and TRBJ2-7, with 9 bases matching TRBD2. The CDR3 contains 15 residues. The junction had 13 bases not matched to a gene; V was cut back by 7 bases and J by 6 bases. The chain's CDR3 is CASTKSGSGGSEQYF. The CDR3, as DNA: TGTGCCAGCACCAAGAGCGGGAGCGGGGGGAGCGAGCAGTACTTC.

This chain uses TRBV29-1 with TRBJ2-3; no clear D. The germline V gene has CDR1 SQVTM and CDR2 ANQGSEA. V was pared by 7 bases and J by 2 bases, with 10 bases between. The CDR3 contains 12 residues. The CDR3 DNA is TGCAGCGCAGCAGAGAACACAGATACGCAGTATTTT. Its translation is CSAAENTDTQYF.

The genes are TRBV20-1 and TRBJ2-1, with D maybe TRBD1 (5 bases). V was clipped by 6 bases and J by 7 bases, with 16 bases between them. The CDR3 has 13 amino acids. Germline V lookup: CDR1 DFQATT, CDR2 SNEGSKA (reference sequence). CDR3 coding DNA: TGCAGTGCCCTAAGGGGTCGGTGGAATGAGCAGTTCTTC. Translation: CSALRGRWNEQFF.

The chain carries TRBV6-1 and TRBJ2-4; perhaps TRBD1 as D (5 bases). CDR3 length equals 15 residues. Trimming took off 4 bases at V and 1 base at J, with 11 bases between the two ends. In germline, CDR1 is MNHNS, CDR2 SASEGT. CDR3 region: CASSGGRQAKNIQYF. The CDR3 DNA follows: TGTGCCAGCAGTGGTGGGCGACAGGCCAAAAACATTCAGTACTTC.

A few counts support this clonotype. J is TRBJ2-3 and V is TRBV5-1, with TRBD1 matching over 8 bases. There are 14 residues in the CDR3. Germline trimming cut 6 bases from V and 1 base from J; bases unmatched to any gene: 4. The germline V gene encodes CDR1 SGHRS and CDR2 YFSETQ. The CDR3, as DNA: TGCGCCAGCAAAGGACAGGGCGGCACAGATACGCAGTATTTT. Encoded protein: CASKGQGGTDTQYF. The entire variable domain, with the rest obtained from reference TRBV5-1 and TRBJ2-3, is as follows: KAGVTQTPRYLIKTRGQQVTLSCSPISGHRSVSWYQQTPGQGLQFLFEYFSETQRNKGNFPGRFSGRQFSNSRSEMNVSTLELGDSALYLCASKGQGGTDTQYFGPGTRLTVL.

The chain carries TRBV28 and TRBJ2-1; no firm D call. Germline V lookup: CDR1 MDHEN, CDR2 SYDVKM. The CDR3 is 13 amino acids. The V end lost 4 bases, the J end lost 12 bases, and 16 bases lay between the germline ends. The CDR3 DNA is TGTGCCAGCAGTTCCGCTCTGAGTAGTCGGCAGTTCTTC. This translates into CASSSALSSRQFF. Full variable domain (outside the CDR3, taken from reference TRBV28 and TRBJ2-1): DVKVTQSSRYLVKRTGEKVFLECVQDMDHENMFWYRQDPGLGLRLIYFSYDVKMKEKGDIPEGYSVSREKKERFSLILESASTNQTSMYLCASSSALSSRQFFGPGTRLTVL.

The rearrangement links TRBV7-2 to TRBJ2-2; a weak D match, TRBD2 (6 bases). V lost 4 bases to trimming and J lost 1 base, with 7 bases between them. The V gene's germline CDR1 is SGHTA and CDR2 FQGNSA. The CDR3 runs 14 residues. Here the CDR3 DNA reads TGTGCCAGCAGCTGGGACTGGAACACCGGGGAGCTGTTTTTT. Translating gives CASSWDWNTGELFF.

There are a few counts of this clonotype. This chain connects TRBV7-9 to TRBJ1-5, with 7 bases lining up with TRBD1. After removal of 4 bases from V and 1 base from J, the junction contained 1 base not matched to a gene. Germline assignment: CDR1 SEHNR and CDR2 FQNEAQ (reference sequence). The CDR3 extends over 14 amino acids. The chain's CDR3 is CASSSQGSNQPQHF. The CDR3 coding sequence is TGTGCCAGCAGCTCACAGGGGAGCAATCAGCCCCAGCATTTT.

The chain joins TRBV20-1 to TRBJ2-3, with D perhaps TRBD1 (6 bases). The CDR3 extends over 14 amino acids. V shed 6 bases and J shed 2 bases, with 15 bases lying between them. Per germline, CDR1 DFQATT and CDR2 SNEGSKA (reference sequence). The CDR3 reads CSAARGRYTDTQYF. The CDR3 nucleotides are TGCAGTGCCGCGAGGGGGAGATACACAGATACGCAGTATTTT.